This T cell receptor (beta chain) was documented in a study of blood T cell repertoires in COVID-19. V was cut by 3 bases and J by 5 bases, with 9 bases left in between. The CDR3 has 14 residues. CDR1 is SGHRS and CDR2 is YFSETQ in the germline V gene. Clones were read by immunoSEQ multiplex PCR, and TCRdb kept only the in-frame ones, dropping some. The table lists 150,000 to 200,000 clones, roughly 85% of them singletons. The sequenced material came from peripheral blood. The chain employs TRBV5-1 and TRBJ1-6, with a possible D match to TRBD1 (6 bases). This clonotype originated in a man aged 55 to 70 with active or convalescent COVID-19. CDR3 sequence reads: CASSSGTNNSPLHF. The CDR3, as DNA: TGCGCCAGCAGCTCCGGGACAAATAATTCACCCCTCCACTTT. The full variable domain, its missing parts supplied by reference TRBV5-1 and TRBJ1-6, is KAGVTQTPRYLIKTRGQQVTLSCSPISGHRSVSWYQQTPGQGLQFLFEYFSETQRNKGNFPGRFSGRQFSNSRSEMNVSTLELGDSALYLCASSSGTNNSPLHFGNGTRLTVT.